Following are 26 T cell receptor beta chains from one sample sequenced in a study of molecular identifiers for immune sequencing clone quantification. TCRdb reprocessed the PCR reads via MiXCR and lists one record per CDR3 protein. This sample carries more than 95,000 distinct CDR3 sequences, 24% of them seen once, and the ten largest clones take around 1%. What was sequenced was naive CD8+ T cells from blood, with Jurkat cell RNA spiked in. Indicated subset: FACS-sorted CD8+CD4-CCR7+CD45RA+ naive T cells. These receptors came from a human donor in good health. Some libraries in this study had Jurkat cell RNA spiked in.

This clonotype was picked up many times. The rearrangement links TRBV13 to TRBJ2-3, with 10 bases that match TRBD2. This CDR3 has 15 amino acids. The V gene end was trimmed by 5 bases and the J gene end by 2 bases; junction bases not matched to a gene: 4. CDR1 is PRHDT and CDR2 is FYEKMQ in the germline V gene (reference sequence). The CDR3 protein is CASSLAGATTDTQYF. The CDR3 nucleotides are TGTGCCAGCAGCCTAGCGGGGGCTACCACAGATACGCAGTATTTT.

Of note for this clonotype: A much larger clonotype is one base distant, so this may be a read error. The CDR3 DNA reads TGTGCCAGTAGTAGTTCGGCTAGCGGGCCCCCCACAGATACGCAGTATTTT. Translated: CASSSSASGPPTDTQYF. The chain combines TRBV19 with TRBJ2-3; TRBD2 matches 8 bases. The CDR3 runs to 17 residues. The ends lost 4 bases at V and 2 bases at J; junction bases unmatched: 11. The germline V gene encodes CDR1 LNHDA and CDR2 SQIVND (reference sequence).

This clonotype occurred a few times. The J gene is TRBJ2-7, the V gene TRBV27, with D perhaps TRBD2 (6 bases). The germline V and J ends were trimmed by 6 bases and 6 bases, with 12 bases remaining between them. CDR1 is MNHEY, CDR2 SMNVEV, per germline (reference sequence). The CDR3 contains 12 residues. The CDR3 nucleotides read TGTGCCAGCAGCACCCTGGGGGGCGAGCAGTACTTC. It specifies CASSTLGGEQYF.

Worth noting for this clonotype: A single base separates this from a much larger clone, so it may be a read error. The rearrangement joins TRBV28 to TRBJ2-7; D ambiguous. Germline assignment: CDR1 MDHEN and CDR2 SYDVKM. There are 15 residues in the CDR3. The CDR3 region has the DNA TGTGCCGGCAGTGTAGTGGCAGGCGCCTCCTACGAGCAGTACTTC. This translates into CAGSVVAGASYEQYF.

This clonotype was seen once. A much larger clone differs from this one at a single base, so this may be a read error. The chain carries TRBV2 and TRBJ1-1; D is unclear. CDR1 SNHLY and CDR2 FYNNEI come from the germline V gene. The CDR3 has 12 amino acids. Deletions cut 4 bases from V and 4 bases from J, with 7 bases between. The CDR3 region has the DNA TGTGCCAGCAGTGGAGTCCGCACTGAAGCTTTCTTT. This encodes CASSGVRTEAFF.

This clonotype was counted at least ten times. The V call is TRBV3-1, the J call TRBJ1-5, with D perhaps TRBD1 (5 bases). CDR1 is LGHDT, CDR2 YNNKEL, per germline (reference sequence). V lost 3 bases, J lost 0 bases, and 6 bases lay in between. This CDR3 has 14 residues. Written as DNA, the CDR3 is TGTGCCAGCAGCCAGGGGCCTAGCAATCAGCCCCAGCATTTT. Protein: CASSQGPSNQPQHF.

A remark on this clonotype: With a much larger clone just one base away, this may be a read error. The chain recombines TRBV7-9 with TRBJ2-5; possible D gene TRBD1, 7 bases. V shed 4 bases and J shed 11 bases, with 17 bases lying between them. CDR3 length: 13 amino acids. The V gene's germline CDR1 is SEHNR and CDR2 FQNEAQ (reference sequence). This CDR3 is CASSWQGGGEQYF. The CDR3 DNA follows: TGTGCCAGCAGCTGGCAGGGGGGTGGGGAGCAGTACTTC. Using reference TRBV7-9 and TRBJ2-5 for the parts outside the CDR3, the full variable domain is DTGVSQNPRHKITKRGQNVTFRCDPISEHNRLYWYRQTLGQGPEFLTYFQNEAQLEKSRLLSDRFSAERPKGSFSTLEIQRTEQGDSAMYLCASSWQGGGEQYFGPGTRLLVL.

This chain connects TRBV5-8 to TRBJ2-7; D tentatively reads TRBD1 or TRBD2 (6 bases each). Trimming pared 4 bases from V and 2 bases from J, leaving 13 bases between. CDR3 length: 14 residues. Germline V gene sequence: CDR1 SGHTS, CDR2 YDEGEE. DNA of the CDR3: TGTGCCAGCAGCCGACAGGACTACCCCTACGAGCAGTACTTC. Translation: CASSRQDYPYEQYF.

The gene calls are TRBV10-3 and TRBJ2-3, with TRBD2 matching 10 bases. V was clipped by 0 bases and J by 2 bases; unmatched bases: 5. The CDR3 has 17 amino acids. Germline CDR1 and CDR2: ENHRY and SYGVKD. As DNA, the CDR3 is TGTGCCATCAGTGAGTCATTAGCGGGGGGCATCACAGATACGCAGTATTTT. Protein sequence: CAISESLAGGITDTQYF.

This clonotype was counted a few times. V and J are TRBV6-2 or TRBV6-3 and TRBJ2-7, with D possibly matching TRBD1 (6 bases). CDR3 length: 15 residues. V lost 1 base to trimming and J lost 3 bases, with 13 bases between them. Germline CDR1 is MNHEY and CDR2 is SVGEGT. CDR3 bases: TGTGCCAGCAGTTACTTAACGGGACAAGACTACGAGCAGTACTTC. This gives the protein CASSYLTGQDYEQYF.

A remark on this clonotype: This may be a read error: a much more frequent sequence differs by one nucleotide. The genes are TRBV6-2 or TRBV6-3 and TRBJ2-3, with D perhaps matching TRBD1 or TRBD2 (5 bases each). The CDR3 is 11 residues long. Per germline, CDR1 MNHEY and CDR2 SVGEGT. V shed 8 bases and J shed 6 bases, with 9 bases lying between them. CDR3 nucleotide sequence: TGTGCCAGCGGGACGACGGATACGCAGTATTTT. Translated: CASGTTDTQYF.

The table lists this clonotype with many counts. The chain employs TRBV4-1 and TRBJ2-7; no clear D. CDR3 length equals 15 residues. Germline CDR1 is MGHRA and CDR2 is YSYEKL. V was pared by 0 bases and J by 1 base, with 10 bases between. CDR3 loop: CASSQEEWQSYEQYF. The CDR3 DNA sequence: TGCGCCAGCAGCCAAGAAGAGTGGCAGTCCTACGAGCAGTACTTC.

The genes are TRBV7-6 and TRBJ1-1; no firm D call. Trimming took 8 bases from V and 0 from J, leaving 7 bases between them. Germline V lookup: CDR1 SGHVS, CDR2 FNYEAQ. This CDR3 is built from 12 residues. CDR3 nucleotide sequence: TGTGCCAGCCGCCGTATGAACACTGAAGCTTTCTTT. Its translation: CASRRMNTEAFF.

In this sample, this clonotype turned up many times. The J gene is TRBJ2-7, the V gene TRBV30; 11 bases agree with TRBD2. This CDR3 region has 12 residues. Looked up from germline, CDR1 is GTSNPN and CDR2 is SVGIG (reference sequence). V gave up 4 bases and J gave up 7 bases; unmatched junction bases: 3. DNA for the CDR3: TGTGCCTGGACCTGGACTAGCGGGGAGCAGTACTTC. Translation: CAWTWTSGEQYF.

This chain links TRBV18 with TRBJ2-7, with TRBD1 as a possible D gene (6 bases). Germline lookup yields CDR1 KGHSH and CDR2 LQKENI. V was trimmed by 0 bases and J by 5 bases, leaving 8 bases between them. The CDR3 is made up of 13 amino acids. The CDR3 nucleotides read TGTGCCAGCTCACCACCGGGGGCTAACGAGCAGTACTTC. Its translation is CASSPPGANEQYF. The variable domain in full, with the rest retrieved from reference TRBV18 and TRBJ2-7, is NAGVMQNPRHLVRRRGQEARLRCSPMKGHSHVYWYRQLPEEGLKFMVYLQKENIIDESGMPKERFSAEFPKEGPSILRIQQVVRGDSAAYFCASSPPGANEQYFGPGTRLTVT.

CDR3: CAWSVRVTGELFF. The CDR3 bases are TGTGCCTGGAGTGTGAGGGTCACCGGGGAGCTGTTTTTT. The chain employs TRBV30 and TRBJ2-2, with D maybe TRBD2 (5 bases). CDR1 GTSNPN and CDR2 SVGIG come from the germline V gene (reference sequence). V lost 0 bases and J lost 4, with 6 bases in between. The CDR3 consists of 13 residues.

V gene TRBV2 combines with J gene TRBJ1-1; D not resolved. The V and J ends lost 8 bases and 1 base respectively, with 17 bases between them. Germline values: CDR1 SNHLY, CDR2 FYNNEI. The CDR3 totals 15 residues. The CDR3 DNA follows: TGTGCCAGCGTAGTTTCGCAAAGCTCGAACACTGAAGCTTTCTTT. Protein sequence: CASVVSQSSNTEAFF. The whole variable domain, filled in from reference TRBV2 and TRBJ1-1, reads EPEVTQTPSHQVTQMGQEVILRCVPISNHLYFYWYRQILGQKVEFLVSFYNNEISEKSEIFDDQFSVERPDGSNFTLKIRSTKLEDSAMYFCASVVSQSSNTEAFFGQGTRLTVV.

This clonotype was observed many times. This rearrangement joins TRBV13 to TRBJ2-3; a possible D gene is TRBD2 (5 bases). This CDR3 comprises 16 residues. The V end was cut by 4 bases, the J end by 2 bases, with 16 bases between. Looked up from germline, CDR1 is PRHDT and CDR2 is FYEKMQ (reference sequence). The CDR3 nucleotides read TGTGCCAGCAGCTCCGGGGATACTAGAAACACAGATACGCAGTATTTT. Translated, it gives CASSSGDTRNTDTQYF.

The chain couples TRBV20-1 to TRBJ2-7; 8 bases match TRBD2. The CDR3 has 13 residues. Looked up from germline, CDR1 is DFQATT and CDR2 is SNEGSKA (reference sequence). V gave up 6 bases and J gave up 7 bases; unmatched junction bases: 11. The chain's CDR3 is CSAGTRIVGEQYF. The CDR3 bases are TGCAGTGCCGGGACTAGGATTGTAGGGGAGCAGTACTTC.

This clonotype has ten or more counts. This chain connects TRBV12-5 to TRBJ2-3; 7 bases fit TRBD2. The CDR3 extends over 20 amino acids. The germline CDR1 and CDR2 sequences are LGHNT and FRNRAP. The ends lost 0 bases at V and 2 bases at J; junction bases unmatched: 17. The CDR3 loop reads CASGLVVGGFSPLTTDTQYF. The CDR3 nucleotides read TGTGCTAGTGGTTTGGTGGTGGGGGGGTTTTCCCCCCTAACCACAGATACGCAGTATTTT.

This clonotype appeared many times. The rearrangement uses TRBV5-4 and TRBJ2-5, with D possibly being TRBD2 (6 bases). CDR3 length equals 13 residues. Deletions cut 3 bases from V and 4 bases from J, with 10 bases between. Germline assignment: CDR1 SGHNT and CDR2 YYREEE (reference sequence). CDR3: CASSYTGVETQYF. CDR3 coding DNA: TGTGCCAGCAGCTACACGGGGGTAGAGACCCAGTACTTC.

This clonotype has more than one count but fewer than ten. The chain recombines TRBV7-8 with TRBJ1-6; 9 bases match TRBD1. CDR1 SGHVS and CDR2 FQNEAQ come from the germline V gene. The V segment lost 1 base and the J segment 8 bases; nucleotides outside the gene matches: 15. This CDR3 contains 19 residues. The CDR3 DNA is TGTGCCAGCAGCTTAGGGGCCGCAGGGTGGACAGGGGCGGATTCACCCCTCCACTTT. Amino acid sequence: CASSLGAAGWTGADSPLHF. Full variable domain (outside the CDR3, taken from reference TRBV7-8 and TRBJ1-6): GAGVSQSPRYKVAKRGQDVALRCDPISGHVSLFWYQQALGQGPEFLTYFQNEAQLDKSGLPSDRFFAERPEGSVSTLKIQRTQQEDSAVYLCASSLGAAGWTGADSPLHFGNGTRLTVT.

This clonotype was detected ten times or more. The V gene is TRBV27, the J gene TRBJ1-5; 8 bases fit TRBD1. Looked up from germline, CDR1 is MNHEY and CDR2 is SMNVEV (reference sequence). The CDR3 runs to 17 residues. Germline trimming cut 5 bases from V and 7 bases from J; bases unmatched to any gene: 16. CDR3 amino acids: CASSTWTGKVSGQPQHF. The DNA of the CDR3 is TGTGCCAGCAGTACTTGGACAGGGAAGGTTTCAGGGCAGCCCCAGCATTTT.

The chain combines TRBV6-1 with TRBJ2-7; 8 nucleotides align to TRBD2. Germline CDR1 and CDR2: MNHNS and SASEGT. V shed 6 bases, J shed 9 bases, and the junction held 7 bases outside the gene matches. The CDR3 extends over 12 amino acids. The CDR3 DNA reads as TGTGCCAGCAGAGCGGGGGCCAACGCGCAGTACTTC. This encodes CASRAGANAQYF.

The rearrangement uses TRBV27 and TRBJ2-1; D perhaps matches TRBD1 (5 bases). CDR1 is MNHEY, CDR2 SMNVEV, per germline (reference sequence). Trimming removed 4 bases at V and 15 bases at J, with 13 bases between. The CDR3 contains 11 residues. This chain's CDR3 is CASSWGDAPFF. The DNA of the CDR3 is TGTGCCAGCAGTTGGGGCGATGCGCCGTTCTTC.

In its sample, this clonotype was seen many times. As DNA, the CDR3 is TGTGCCAGCAGCCCACAGGACAGCTCTTCCTACAATGAGCAGTTCTTC. It codes for CASSPQDSSSYNEQFF. The chain joins TRBV7-7 to TRBJ2-1, with TRBD1 as a possible D gene (6 bases). V was pared by 5 bases and J by 1 base, with 15 bases between. Germline CDR1 reads SSHAT; CDR2 reads FNYEAQ (reference sequence). The CDR3 runs to 16 residues.